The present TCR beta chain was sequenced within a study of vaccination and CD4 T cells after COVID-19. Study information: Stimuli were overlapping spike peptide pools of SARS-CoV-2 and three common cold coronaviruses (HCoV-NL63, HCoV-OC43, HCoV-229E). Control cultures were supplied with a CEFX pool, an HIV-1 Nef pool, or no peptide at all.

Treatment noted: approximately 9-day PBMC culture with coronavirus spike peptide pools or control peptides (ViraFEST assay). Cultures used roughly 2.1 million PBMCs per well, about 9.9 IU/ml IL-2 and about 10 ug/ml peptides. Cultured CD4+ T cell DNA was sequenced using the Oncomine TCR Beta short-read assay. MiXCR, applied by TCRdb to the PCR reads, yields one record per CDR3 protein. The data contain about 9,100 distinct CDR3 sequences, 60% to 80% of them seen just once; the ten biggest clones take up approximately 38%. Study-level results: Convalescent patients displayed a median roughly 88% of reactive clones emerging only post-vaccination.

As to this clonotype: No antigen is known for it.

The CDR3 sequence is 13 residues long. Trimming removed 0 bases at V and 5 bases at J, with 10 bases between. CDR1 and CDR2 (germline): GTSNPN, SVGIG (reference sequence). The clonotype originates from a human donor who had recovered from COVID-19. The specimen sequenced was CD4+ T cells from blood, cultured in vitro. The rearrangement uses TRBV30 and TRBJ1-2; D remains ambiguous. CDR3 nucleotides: TGTGCCTGGAGTGTATCTCGATCTTATGGCTACACCTTC. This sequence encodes CAWSVSRSYGYTF. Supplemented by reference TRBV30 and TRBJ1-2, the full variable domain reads SQTIHQWPATLVQPVGSPLSLECTVEGTSNPNLYWYRQAAGRGLQLLFYSVGIGQISSEVPQNLSASRPQDRQFILSSKKLLLSDSGFYLCAWSVSRSYGYTFGSGTRLTVV.